Listed here are 22 T cell receptor beta chains from one sample, sequenced in a study of preoperative IRX-2 immunotherapy in early breast cancer. Clones were sequenced by immunoSEQ multiplex PCR, and TCRdb holds only the in-frame ones, with some missing. This table has about 62,000 clones, roughly 94% appearing once. Stated treatment: preoperative locoregional IRX-2 cytokine immunotherapy. This material was obtained from a patient treated with IRX-2 immunotherapy. The source is a human donor with breast cancer.

The chain employs TRBV29-1 and TRBJ2-5; the match to TRBD1 covers 9 bases. Trimming at V came to 7 bases and at J to 4 bases, leaving 10 bases not matched to a gene. CDR1 is SQVTM, CDR2 ANQGSEA, per germline. The length of the CDR3 is 14 residues. The CDR3 DNA sequence: TGCAGCGCCCGGACAGGGGAGGCTCCAGAGACCCAGTACTTC. Amino acids: CSARTGEAPETQYF.

The table lists this clone with a few counts. V gene TRBV15 combines with J gene TRBJ2-2, with 10 bases aligning to TRBD2. Germline loops: CDR1 LNHNV, CDR2 YYDKDF (reference sequence). The CDR3 spans 16 residues. J lost 7 bases, V lost 1 base, and 6 bases had no gene match. CDR3 coding DNA: TGTGCCACCAGCAGAGGTGGGACTAGCGATTTCGGGGAGCTGTTTTTT. Its translation is CATSRGGTSDFGELFF. Supplemented by reference TRBV15 and TRBJ2-2, the full variable domain reads DAMVIQNPRYQVTQFGKPVTLSCSQTLNHNVMYWYQQKSSQAPKLLFHYYDKDFNNEADTPDNFQSRRPNTSFCFLDIRSPGLGDTAMYLCATSRGGTSDFGELFFGEGSRLTVL.

The chain links TRBV7-8 to TRBJ2-1, with D unresolved. This CDR3 has 14 residues. Per the germline V gene, CDR1 is SGHVS and CDR2 is FQNEAQ. V was clipped by 1 base and J by 12 bases, with 16 bases between them. This chain's CDR3 is CASSLGGQAVTQFF. The DNA for the CDR3 is TGTGCCAGCAGCTTAGGTGGTCAAGCCGTGACGCAGTTCTTC.

The V call is TRBV5-1, the J call TRBJ2-6; D is ambiguous. This CDR3 spans 16 amino acids. Germline CDR1 and CDR2: SGHRS and YFSETQ. V was shortened by 0 bases and J by 0 bases, with 7 bases between the two germline ends. CDR3 residues: CASSLAGGSGANVLTF. In nucleotides, the CDR3 is TGCGCCAGCAGCTTGGCAGGCGGCTCTGGGGCCAACGTCCTGACTTTC.

This chain joins TRBV7-9 and TRBJ2-3, with TRBD2 matching 8 bases. This CDR3 region has 18 residues. Germline CDR1 reads SEHNR; CDR2 reads FQNEAQ (reference sequence). V shed 1 base, J shed 2 bases, and the junction held 11 bases outside the gene matches. The CDR3 protein is CASSLGYGGAGNTDTQYF. For the CDR3, the DNA is TGTGCCAGCAGCTTAGGTTACGGGGGGGCCGGGAACACAGATACGCAGTATTTT.

The gene calls are TRBV11-3 and TRBJ2-1, with 14 bases aligning to TRBD2. The CDR3 is 14 residues long. In germline, CDR1 is SGHNT, CDR2 YENEEA. The ends lost 5 bases at V and 15 bases at J; junction bases unmatched: 9. The CDR3 protein is CASSQGLAGARVFF. In DNA form, the CDR3 reads TGTGCCAGCAGCCAGGGACTAGCGGGAGCCCGGGTGTTCTTC.

V and J are TRBV4-2 and TRBJ2-7; possibly TRBD1 for D (5 bases). Germline CDR1 reads LGHNA; CDR2 reads YNFKEQ. Trimming took 5 bases from V and 6 from J, leaving 20 bases between them. CDR3 length: 15 residues. CDR3 region: CASSKSAGFSSEQYF. For the CDR3, the DNA is TGTGCCAGCAGCAAGTCGGCAGGGTTTTCGTCCGAGCAGTACTTC.

V is TRBV28 and J is TRBJ2-2; 7 bases are shared with TRBD2. This CDR3 is 16 amino acids long. Trimming took 1 base from V and 3 from J; bases not matched to a gene: 5. CDR1 and CDR2 from the germline V gene are MDHEN and SYDVKM. In DNA, the CDR3 is TGTGCCAGCAGTTTATTGGGGGGGGGAGACACCGGGGAGCTGTTTTTT. Translation gives CASSLLGGGDTGELFF.

This clone is a singleton in its sample. The chain links TRBV7-2 to TRBJ2-2; unclear D gene. V shed 3 bases and J shed 4 bases, with 12 bases lying between them. Germline V lookup: CDR1 SGHTA, CDR2 FQGNSA. CDR3 length: 15 amino acids. The CDR3 nucleotides are TGTGCCAGCAGCTTCTTGGCAGGATCCACCGGGGAGCTGTTTTTT. Amino acid sequence: CASSFLAGSTGELFF.

The chain's CDR3 is CASRSVNTEAFF. The DNA of the CDR3 is TGTGCCAGCAGATCAGTGAACACTGAAGCTTTCTTT. The gene calls are TRBV27 and TRBJ1-1; D gene ambiguous. The V end lost 6 bases, the J end lost 0 bases, and 5 bases lay between the germline ends. The CDR3 runs to 12 residues. Germline V gene data show CDR1 as MNHEY and CDR2 as SMNVEV (reference sequence).

The chain is built from TRBV4-3 and TRBJ1-4; 9 bases align to TRBD1. The CDR3 runs to 17 residues. The V gene's germline CDR1 is LGHNA and CDR2 YSLEER. V shed 4 bases, J shed 4 bases, and the junction held 10 bases outside the gene matches. CDR3 protein: CASSRDLQGADNEKLFF. In DNA, the CDR3 is TGCGCCAGCAGCCGAGATCTACAGGGGGCAGATAATGAAAAACTGTTTTTT.

This sequence joins TRBV15 and TRBJ2-1, with TRBD2 matching 13 bases. The V gene end was trimmed by 3 bases and the J gene end by 9 bases; junction bases not matched to a gene: 5. The germline gives CDR1 LNHNV, CDR2 YYDKDF (reference sequence). This CDR3 has 15 residues. The CDR3 nucleotides read TGTGCCACCAGCAGTAGACTAGCGGGGGGCGGTGAGCAGTTCTTC. Translated, it gives CATSSRLAGGGEQFF.

The chain has TRBV9 and TRBJ1-2; 7 bases align to TRBD1. Germline CDR1 SGDLS, CDR2 YYNGEE. V was pared by 4 bases and J by 7 bases, with 10 bases of the junction left unmatched. The CDR3 is made up of 14 amino acids. The CDR3 DNA follows: TGTGCCAGCAGCCCACGGACAGGACCCAGTGGCTACACCTTC. This sequence encodes CASSPRTGPSGYTF. Drawing the rest from reference TRBV9 and TRBJ1-2, the complete variable domain is DSGVTQTPKHLITATGQRVTLRCSPRSGDLSVYWYQQSLDQGLQFLIQYYNGEERAKGNILERFSAQQFPDLHSELNLSSLELGDSALYFCASSPRTGPSGYTFGSGTRLTVV.

The chain uses TRBV28 and TRBJ2-7, with 9 bases fitting TRBD1. CDR1 MDHEN and CDR2 SYDVKM come from the germline V gene. This CDR3 is built from 15 residues. The J segment lost 5 bases and the V segment lost 2 bases, leaving 7 bases of the junction unmatched. The CDR3 nucleotides read TGTGCCAGCAGTTTACCGGACAGGGGACGTCACGAGCAGTACTTC. As protein: CASSLPDRGRHEQYF.

The chain couples TRBV28 to TRBJ1-2, with D perhaps TRBD1 (5 bases). CDR3 length equals 13 residues. Germline-derived CDR1 and CDR2 are MDHEN and SYDVKM. Trimming took 3 bases from V and 6 from J, leaving 11 bases between them. The CDR3 DNA reads as TGTGCCAGCAGTTTGTTGAGGGGTGATGGCTACACCTTC. This gives the protein CASSLLRGDGYTF.

V is TRBV27 and J is TRBJ1-2; D is possibly TRBD1 (5 bases). The CDR3 sequence is 14 residues long. V lost 8 bases to trimming and J lost 6 bases, with 19 bases between them. Germline V gives CDR1 MNHEY, CDR2 SMNVEV (reference sequence). The DNA for the CDR3 is TGTGCCAGCCATCGATCGAGGGGATCGGATGGCTACACCTTC. Its translation: CASHRSRGSDGYTF.

The rearrangement uses TRBV19 and TRBJ2-1, with D possibly matching TRBD1 (7 bases). In germline, CDR1 is LNHDA, CDR2 SQIVND (reference sequence). The CDR3 extends over 15 amino acids. V dropped 3 bases and J dropped 7 bases, with 16 bases sitting between them. As DNA, the CDR3 is TGTGCCAGTAGTATGGGACAGCTTGGGGGGAATGAGCAGTTCTTC. Translating it yields CASSMGQLGGNEQFF.

A single count supports this clone. The V and J genes are TRBV7-2 and TRBJ2-6, with no clear D. Germline V lookup: CDR1 SGHTA, CDR2 FQGNSA. The CDR3 sequence is 15 residues long. V dropped 5 bases and J dropped 0 bases, with 8 bases sitting between them. DNA of the CDR3: TGTGCCAGCAGCGTCGGCTACTCTGGGGCCAACGTCCTGACTTTC. Its protein product is CASSVGYSGANVLTF. Using reference TRBV7-2 and TRBJ2-6 for the parts outside the CDR3, the full variable domain is GAGVSQSPSNKVTEKGKDVELRCDPISGHTALYWYRQSLGQGLEFLIYFQGNSAPDKSGLPSDRFSAERTGGSVSTLTIQRTQQEDSAVYLCASSVGYSGANVLTFGAGSRLTVL.

The chain employs TRBV28 and TRBJ2-7; D gene ambiguous. CDR1 and CDR2 from the germline V gene are MDHEN and SYDVKM. V lost 3 bases and J lost 3, with 9 bases in between. This CDR3 spans 13 amino acids. In DNA form, the CDR3 reads TGTGCCAGCAGTTTTCAGACCTACTACGAGCAGTACTTC. Translating it yields CASSFQTYYEQYF.

The chain employs TRBV6-5 and TRBJ2-2; a weak D match, TRBD2 (6 bases). The CDR3 loop spans 14 amino acids. V was trimmed by 6 bases and J by 4 bases, leaving 12 bases between them. Looked up from germline, CDR1 is MNHEY and CDR2 is SVGAGI. The CDR3 DNA is TGTGCCAGCAGCGTCCGGGGGTTCACCGGGGAGCTGTTTTTT. Its protein product is CASSVRGFTGELFF.

V is TRBV27 and J is TRBJ1-5, with 9 positions matching TRBD1. V trimming: 1 base; J trimming: 6 bases; junction bases outside the gene matches: 7. CDR1 is MNHEY, CDR2 SMNVEV, per germline (reference sequence). The CDR3 is 16 amino acids. DNA for the CDR3: TGTGCCAGCAGTTTATTGTACAGGGGGCCACCTCAGCCCCAGCATTTT. Its translation is CASSLLYRGPPQPQHF.

CDR3 in DNA: TGTGCCCCCGGACAGGGGGAAGTGGGCACCTATGGCTACACCTTC. This sequence encodes CAPGQGEVGTYGYTF. This chain uses TRBV30 with TRBJ1-2, with TRBD1 matching over 10 bases. The germline V gene has CDR1 GTSNPN and CDR2 SVGIG (reference sequence). This CDR3 spans 15 amino acids. The V segment lost 8 bases and the J segment 4 bases; nucleotides outside the gene matches: 13.